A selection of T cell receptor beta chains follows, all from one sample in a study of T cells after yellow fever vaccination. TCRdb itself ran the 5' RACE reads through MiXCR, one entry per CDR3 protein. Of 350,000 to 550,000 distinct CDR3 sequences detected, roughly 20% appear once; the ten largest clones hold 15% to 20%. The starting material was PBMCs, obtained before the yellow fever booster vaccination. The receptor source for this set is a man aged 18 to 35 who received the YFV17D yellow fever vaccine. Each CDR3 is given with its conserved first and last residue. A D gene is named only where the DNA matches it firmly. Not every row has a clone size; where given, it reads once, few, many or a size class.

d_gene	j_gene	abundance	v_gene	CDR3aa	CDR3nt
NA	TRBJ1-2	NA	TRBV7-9	CASSSSSEPANYGYTF	TGTGCCAGCAGTTCGTCTTCAGAGCCCGCTAACTATGGCTACACCTTC
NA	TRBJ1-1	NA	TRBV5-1	CASSSTVGNREAFF	TGCGCCAGCAGCTCGACTGTCGGTAACCGGGAAGCTTTCTTT
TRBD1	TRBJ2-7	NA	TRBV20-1	CSARPGQGIYEQYF	TGCAGTGCTAGACCGGGACAGGGTATCTACGAGCAGTACTTC
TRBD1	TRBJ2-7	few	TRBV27	CASRARTGSSYEQYF	TGTGCCAGCAGGGCGCGGACAGGGTCCTCCTACGAGCAGTACTTC
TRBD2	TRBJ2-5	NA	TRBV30	CAWSVRTSGPRDQYF	TGTGCCTGGAGTGTCAGGACTAGCGGGCCAAGAGACCAGTACTTC
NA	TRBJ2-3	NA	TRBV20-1	CSADRGISTDTQYF	TGCAGTGCTGACCGGGGGATCAGCACAGATACGCAGTATTTT
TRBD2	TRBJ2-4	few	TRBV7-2	CASSHLGLAEYKNIQYF	TGTGCCAGCAGCCACCTGGGACTAGCGGAGTATAAAAACATTCAGTACTTC
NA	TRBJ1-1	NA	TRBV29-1	CSVDHYGEAFF	TGCAGCGTTGATCACTACGGGGAAGCTTTCTTT
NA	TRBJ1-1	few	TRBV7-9	CASSRLQGRGPEAFF	TGTGCCAGCAGCAGACTACAGGGAAGGGGTCCTGAAGCTTTCTTT
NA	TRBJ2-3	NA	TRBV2	CASSEALWHPASTDTQYF	TGTGCCAGCAGTGAAGCGCTTTGGCACCCTGCTAGCACAGATACGCAGTATTTT
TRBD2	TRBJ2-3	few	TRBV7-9	CASSLLAAITDTQYF	TGTGCCAGCAGCTTACTAGCGGCAATCACAGATACGCAGTATTTT
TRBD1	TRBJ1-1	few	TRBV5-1	CASSFNGQEGTEAFF	TGCGCCAGCAGCTTTAATGGACAGGAGGGCACTGAAGCTTTCTTT
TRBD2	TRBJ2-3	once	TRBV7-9	CASSPKVAGSTDTQYF	TGTGCCAGCAGCCCGAAAGTAGCGGGGAGCACAGATACGCAGTATTTT
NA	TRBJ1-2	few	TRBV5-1	CASSFEGEKPNYGYTF	TGCGCCAGCAGCTTCGAGGGGGAGAAGCCTAACTATGGCTACACCTTC
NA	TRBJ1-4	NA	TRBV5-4	CASSFKGGQEKLFF	TGTGCCAGCAGCTTTAAAGGTGGCCAGGAAAAACTGTTTTTT
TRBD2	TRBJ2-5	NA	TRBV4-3	CASSQEGRGGETQYF	TGCGCCAGCAGCCAAGAGGGCCGGGGGGGAGAGACCCAGTACTTC
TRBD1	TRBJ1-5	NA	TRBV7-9	CASSEPGQLINQPQHF	TGTGCCAGCAGCGAACCGGGACAGCTGATCAATCAGCCCCAGCATTTT
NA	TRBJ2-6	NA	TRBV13	CASSPGVSSGANVLTF	TGTGCCAGCAGCCCGGGAGTAAGCTCTGGGGCCAACGTCCTGACTTTC
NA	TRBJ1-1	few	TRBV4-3	CASSQDRGADEAFF	TGCGCCAGCAGCCAAGATAGGGGGGCAGATGAAGCTTTCTTT
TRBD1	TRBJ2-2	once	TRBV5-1	CASGGQGLTGELFF	TGCGCCAGCGGGGGACAGGGACTCACCGGGGAGCTGTTTTTT
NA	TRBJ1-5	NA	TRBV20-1	CSAPERGARQPQHF	TGCAGTGCTCCGGAGCGGGGGGCCCGGCAGCCCCAGCATTTT
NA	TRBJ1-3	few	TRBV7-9	CASSTSGNTIYF	TGTGCCAGCAGCACCTCTGGAAACACCATATATTTT
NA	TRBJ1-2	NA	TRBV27	CASRNGGLGGYTF	TGTGCCAGCAGAAATGGGGGGTTGGGGGGCTACACCTTC
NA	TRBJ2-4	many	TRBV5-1	CASSLGGEGNIQYF	TGCGCCAGCAGCTTGGGGGGAGAGGGAAACATTCAGTACTTC
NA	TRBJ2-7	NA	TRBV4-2	CASSQVYGSRDEQYF	TGTGCCAGCAGCCAAGTATACGGTAGTAGGGACGAGCAGTACTTC
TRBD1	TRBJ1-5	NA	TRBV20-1	CSARPGGGNSNQPQHF	TGCAGTGCTAGACCAGGGGGCGGTAATAGCAATCAGCCCCAGCATTTT